Each of the 5 T cell receptor beta chains below was sequenced from the same sample in a study of T cell responses to AZD1222 COVID-19 vaccine. The table came from immunoSEQ multiplex PCR; TCRdb's copy has only in-frame clones and leaves some out. This sample has about 130,000 clones, with 86% found just once. Sequencing was performed on peripheral blood, taken on day 0 of AZD1222 vaccination. These receptors came from an adult in good health.

The rearrangement links TRBV2 to TRBJ1-2; 11 bases match TRBD1. V lost 6 bases to trimming and J lost 5 bases; unmatched junction nucleotides: 2. The germline CDR1 and CDR2 sequences are SNHLY and FYNNEI. The CDR3 covers 13 residues. CDR3 in DNA: TGTGCCAGCAGGGACAGGGGGCTATATGGCTACACCTTC. Protein product: CASRDRGLYGYTF.

This chain uses TRBV2 with TRBJ1-1; D may be TRBD1 (6 bases). V lost 8 bases and J 1 base, leaving 11 bases between the germline ends. In germline, CDR1 is SNHLY, CDR2 FYNNEI. The CDR3 is made up of 13 amino acids. CDR3: CASGEQGNTEAFF. Here the CDR3 DNA reads TGTGCCAGCGGGGAACAGGGGAACACTGAAGCTTTCTTT.

The chain carries TRBV10-3 and TRBJ2-7, with 7 bases identical to TRBD2. V gave up 4 bases and J gave up 6 bases; unmatched junction bases: 6. The CDR3 consists of 13 residues. The germline CDR1 and CDR2 sequences are ENHRY and SYGVKD. The CDR3 DNA follows: TGTGCCATCAGTGTGGGGGGGTCGGGCGAGCAGTACTTC. Translated: CAISVGGSGEQYF.

CDR3 bases: TGTGCCAGCTCACCACCGTCCCGGCTTCCCGAGCAGTACTTC. This codes for CASSPPSRLPEQYF. V is TRBV18 and J is TRBJ2-7; D remains ambiguous. The CDR3 contains 14 residues. Trimming shortened V by 0 bases and J by 6 bases, and 12 bases separated the two germline ends. CDR1 and CDR2 (germline): KGHSH, LQKENI.

The CDR3 DNA is TGTGCCAGCAGCGTAAAGGGGAGGAATTCACCCCTCCACTTT. Its translation is CASSVKGRNSPLHF. The V gene is TRBV9, the J gene TRBJ1-6; possible D gene TRBD1, 5 bases. V gave up 1 base and J gave up 7 bases, with 9 bases separating them. CDR1 SGDLS and CDR2 YYNGEE come from the germline V gene. This CDR3 spans 14 amino acids.